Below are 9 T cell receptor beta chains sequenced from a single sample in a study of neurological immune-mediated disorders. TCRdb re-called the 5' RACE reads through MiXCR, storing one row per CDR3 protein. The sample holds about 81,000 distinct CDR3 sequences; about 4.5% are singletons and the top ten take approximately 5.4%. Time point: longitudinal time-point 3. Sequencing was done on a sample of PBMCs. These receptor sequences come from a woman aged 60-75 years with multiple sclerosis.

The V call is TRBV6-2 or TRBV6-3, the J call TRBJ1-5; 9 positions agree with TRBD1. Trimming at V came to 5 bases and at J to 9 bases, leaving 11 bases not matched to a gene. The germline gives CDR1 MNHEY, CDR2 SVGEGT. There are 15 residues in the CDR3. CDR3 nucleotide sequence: TGTGCCAGCAGTGCGGGGACAGGGTCCCAGGGGCCCCAGCATTTT. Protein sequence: CASSAGTGSQGPQHF.

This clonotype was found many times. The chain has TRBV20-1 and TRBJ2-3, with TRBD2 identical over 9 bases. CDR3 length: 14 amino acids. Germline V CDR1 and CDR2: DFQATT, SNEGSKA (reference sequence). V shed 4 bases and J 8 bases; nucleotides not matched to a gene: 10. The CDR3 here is CSATPTSGLRTQYF. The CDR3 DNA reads TGCAGTGCTACCCCGACTAGCGGTCTACGTACGCAGTATTTT.

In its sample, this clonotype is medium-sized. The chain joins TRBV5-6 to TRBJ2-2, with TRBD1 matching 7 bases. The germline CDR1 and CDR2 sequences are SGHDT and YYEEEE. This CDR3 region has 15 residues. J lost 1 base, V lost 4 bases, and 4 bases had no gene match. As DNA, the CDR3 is TGTGCCAGCAGCCCGGACAGGCTGAACACCGGGGAGCTGTTTTTT. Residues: CASSPDRLNTGELFF.

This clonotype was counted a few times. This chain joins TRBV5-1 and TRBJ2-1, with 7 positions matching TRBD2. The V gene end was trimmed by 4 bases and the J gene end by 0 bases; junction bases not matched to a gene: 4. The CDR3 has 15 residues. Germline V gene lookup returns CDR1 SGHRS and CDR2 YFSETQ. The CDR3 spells CASSPVAGSYNEQFF. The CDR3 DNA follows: TGCGCCAGCAGCCCCGTAGCGGGCTCCTACAATGAGCAGTTCTTC.

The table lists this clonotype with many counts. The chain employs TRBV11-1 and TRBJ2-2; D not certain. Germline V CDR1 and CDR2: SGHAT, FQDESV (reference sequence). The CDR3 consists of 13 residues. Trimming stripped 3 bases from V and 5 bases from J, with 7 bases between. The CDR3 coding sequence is TGTGCCAGCAGCTTTATGTGGACCGGGGAGCTGTTTTTT. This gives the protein CASSFMWTGELFF.

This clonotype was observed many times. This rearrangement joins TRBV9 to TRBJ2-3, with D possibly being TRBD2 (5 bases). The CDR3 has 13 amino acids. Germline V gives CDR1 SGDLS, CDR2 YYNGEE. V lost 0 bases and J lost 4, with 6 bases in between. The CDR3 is CASSVDGADTQYF. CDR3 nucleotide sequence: TGTGCCAGCAGCGTAGACGGGGCAGATACGCAGTATTTT.

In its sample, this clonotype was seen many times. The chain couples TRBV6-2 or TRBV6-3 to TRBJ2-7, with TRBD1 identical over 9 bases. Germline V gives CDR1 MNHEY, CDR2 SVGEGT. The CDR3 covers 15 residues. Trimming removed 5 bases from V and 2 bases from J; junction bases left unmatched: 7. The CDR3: CASSRPGTGTYEQYF. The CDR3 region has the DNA TGTGCCAGCAGTCGACCCGGGACAGGGACCTACGAGCAGTACTTC.

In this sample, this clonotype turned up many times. The chain's CDR3 is CASASGTALSGANVLTF. The CDR3 region has the DNA TGTGCCAGCGCTTCCGGGACAGCCCTCTCTGGGGCCAACGTCCTGACTTTC. The V call is TRBV28, the J call TRBJ2-6; the match to TRBD1 covers 7 bases. The CDR3 extends over 17 amino acids. V dropped 8 bases and J dropped 0; count of bases not matched to a gene: 10. In germline, CDR1 is MDHEN, CDR2 SYDVKM.

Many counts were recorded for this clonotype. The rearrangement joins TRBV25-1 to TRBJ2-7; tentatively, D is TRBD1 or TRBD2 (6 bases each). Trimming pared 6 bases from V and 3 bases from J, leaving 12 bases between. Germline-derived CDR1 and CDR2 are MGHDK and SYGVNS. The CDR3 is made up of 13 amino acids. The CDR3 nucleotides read TGTGCCAGCAGGAGGGGGGAGATCTACGAGCAGTACTTC. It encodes CASRRGEIYEQYF.